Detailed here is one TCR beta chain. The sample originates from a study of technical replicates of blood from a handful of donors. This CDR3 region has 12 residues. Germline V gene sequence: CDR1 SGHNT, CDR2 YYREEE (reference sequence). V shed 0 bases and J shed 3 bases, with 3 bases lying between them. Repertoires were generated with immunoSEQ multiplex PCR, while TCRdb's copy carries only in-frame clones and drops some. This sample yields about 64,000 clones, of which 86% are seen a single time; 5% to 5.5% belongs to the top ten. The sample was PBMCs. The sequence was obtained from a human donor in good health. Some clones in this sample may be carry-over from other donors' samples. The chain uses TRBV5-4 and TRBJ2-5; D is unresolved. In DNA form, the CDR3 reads TGTGCCAGCAGCTTGGCAGAAGAGACCCAGTACTTC. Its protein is CASSLAEETQYF.